This entry lists 19 T cell receptor beta chains sequenced from one sample in a study of blood T cell repertoires in COVID-19. The data were produced by immunoSEQ multiplex PCR, yet TCRdb's version contains in-frame clones alone and is incomplete. The sample comprises almost 250,000 clones, around 87% of which are singletons, and 1.5% to 2% rests with the top ten. The sequenced material came from PBMCs or T cells enriched from blood (not recorded which). These receptors were taken from a woman aged 45-60 years who had recovered from COVID-19.

In this sample, this clone turned up a few times. The V gene is TRBV7-3, the J gene TRBJ1-2, with TRBD1 matching over 8 bases. Germline V gene sequence: CDR1 SGHTA, CDR2 FQGTGA. The CDR3 is 16 residues long. V gave up 1 base and J gave up 4 bases; unmatched junction bases: 8. The CDR3 loop reads CASSLIGTGYPYGYTF. CDR3 nucleotides: TGTGCCAGCAGCTTAATAGGGACAGGATACCCCTATGGCTACACCTTC. The full variable domain, completed using reference TRBV7-3 and TRBJ1-2, is GAGVSQTPSNKVTEKGKYVELRCDPISGHTALYWYRQSLGQGPEFLIYFQGTGAADDSGLPNDRFFAVRPEGSVSTLKIQRTERGDSAVYLCASSLIGTGYPYGYTFGSGTRLTVV.

This clone appeared once. The V call is TRBV6-5, the J call TRBJ1-4; tentative D call: TRBD1 (5 bases). Deletions cut 6 bases from V and 0 bases from J, with 11 bases between. This CDR3 contains 15 residues. Germline CDR1 MNHEY, CDR2 SVGAGI. CDR3 residues: CASRADTSTNEKLFF. The CDR3 coding sequence is TGTGCCAGCAGGGCGGACACTTCAACTAATGAAAAACTGTTTTTT.

The chain carries TRBV20-1 and TRBJ2-1; D gene uncertain. CDR1 is DFQATT and CDR2 is SNEGSKA in the germline V gene (reference sequence). This CDR3 spans 11 amino acids. Trimming pared 6 bases from V and 5 bases from J, leaving 8 bases between. CDR3 sequence reads: CSATKNNEQFF. CDR3 DNA: TGCAGTGCAACAAAGAACAATGAGCAGTTCTTC.

V usage is TRBV19 and J usage is TRBJ1-2, with TRBD1 matching 7 bases. V lost 5 bases and J lost 5; bases outside the gene matches: 8. Per germline, CDR1 LNHDA and CDR2 SQIVND (reference sequence). This CDR3 is 14 amino acids long. CDR3 nucleotides: TGTGCCAGTAGTGCCGAGGGGGCTTTATATGGCTACACCTTC. This encodes CASSAEGALYGYTF.

V gene TRBV15 combines with J gene TRBJ2-2, with 10 bases fitting TRBD2. V lost 0 bases to trimming and J lost 1 base; unmatched junction nucleotides: 11. Germline V gene sequence: CDR1 LNHNV, CDR2 YYDKDF (reference sequence). This CDR3 comprises 20 residues. The CDR3 is CATSRDIGQLAGGNTGELFF. The CDR3 nucleotides are TGTGCCACCAGCAGAGATATCGGACAGTTAGCGGGAGGGAACACCGGGGAGCTGTTTTTT.

The rearrangement uses TRBV7-2 and TRBJ1-3; D gene ambiguous. Trimming shortened V by 4 bases and J by 1 base, and 8 bases separated the two germline ends. Looked up from germline, CDR1 is SGHTA and CDR2 is FQGNSA. The CDR3 length is 14 residues. The CDR3 sequence: CASSSSGSGNTIYF. The DNA for the CDR3 is TGTGCCAGCAGCTCTAGTGGGTCTGGAAACACCATATATTTT. Full variable domain (missing parts from reference TRBV7-2 and TRBJ1-3): GAGVSQSPSNKVTEKGKDVELRCDPISGHTALYWYRQSLGQGLEFLIYFQGNSAPDKSGLPSDRFSAERTGGSVSTLTIQRTQQEDSAVYLCASSSSGSGNTIYFGEGSWLTVV.

The chain has TRBV28 and TRBJ2-3, with 13 bases lining up with TRBD2. CDR3 length equals 19 residues. CDR1 and CDR2 from the germline V gene are MDHEN and SYDVKM. Trimming took 1 base from V and 1 from J; bases not matched to a gene: 8. In DNA, the CDR3 is TGTGCCAGCAGTTTATTCGGACTAGCGGGAGAGAAGGGCACAGATACGCAGTATTTT. Translated: CASSLFGLAGEKGTDTQYF.

This rearrangement joins TRBV6-4 to TRBJ2-1; 10 bases fit TRBD2. CDR3 length equals 15 residues. Germline assignment: CDR1 MRHNA and CDR2 SNTAGT. With 6 bases clipped from V and 0 bases from J, the junction kept 2 bases outside the gene matches. CDR3 protein: CASRLAGNSYNEQFF. CDR3 nucleotides: TGTGCCAGCAGACTAGCGGGAAACTCCTACAATGAGCAGTTCTTC.

The chain recombines TRBV7-8 with TRBJ2-2; D ambiguous. The CDR3 is 16 residues long. Trimming shortened V by 1 base and J by 1 base, and 10 bases separated the two germline ends. The germline CDR1 and CDR2 sequences are SGHVS and FQNEAQ. CDR3 protein: CASSLGNLGNTGELFF. In DNA, the CDR3 is TGTGCCAGCAGCTTAGGCAATCTCGGGAACACCGGGGAGCTGTTTTTT. Filled out from reference TRBV7-8 and TRBJ2-2, the complete variable domain reads GAGVSQSPRYKVAKRGQDVALRCDPISGHVSLFWYQQALGQGPEFLTYFQNEAQLDKSGLPSDRFFAERPEGSVSTLKIQRTQQEDSAVYLCASSLGNLGNTGELFFGEGSRLTVL.

The V and J genes are TRBV5-1 and TRBJ2-3; TRBD1 aligns across 8 bases. This CDR3 comprises 16 residues. V lost 4 bases and J lost 5; bases outside the gene matches: 12. Germline assignment: CDR1 SGHRS and CDR2 YFSETQ. CDR3 sequence: CASSLRTGFGRDTQYF. For the CDR3, the DNA is TGCGCCAGCAGCCTTCGGACAGGGTTCGGTCGAGATACGCAGTATTTT.

The sample holds one count of this clone. The chain recombines TRBV5-4 with TRBJ2-2; 9 nucleotides agree with TRBD2. V lost 4 bases to trimming and J lost 5 bases; unmatched junction nucleotides: 15. Germline loops: CDR1 SGHNT, CDR2 YYREEE (reference sequence). This CDR3 has 18 residues. CDR3 sequence: CASSQLTSGIYHTGELFF. In nucleotides, the CDR3 is TGTGCCAGCAGCCAACTGACTAGCGGAATTTATCATACCGGGGAGCTGTTTTTT.

The gene calls are TRBV28 and TRBJ2-3; 10 nucleotides agree with TRBD2. The germline gives CDR1 MDHEN, CDR2 SYDVKM. The V gene end was trimmed by 3 bases and the J gene end by 4 bases; junction bases not matched to a gene: 1. The CDR3 spans 14 residues. CDR3 region: CASSLLAGADTQYF. DNA of the CDR3: TGTGCCAGCAGTTTGCTAGCGGGAGCAGATACGCAGTATTTT. The full variable domain, completed using reference TRBV28 and TRBJ2-3, is DVKVTQSSRYLVKRTGEKVFLECVQDMDHENMFWYRQDPGLGLRLIYFSYDVKMKEKGDIPEGYSVSREKKERFSLILESASTNQTSMYLCASSLLAGADTQYFGPGTRLTVL.

The rearrangement uses TRBV5-4 and TRBJ2-3; TRBD2 matches at 9 bases. CDR3 size: 15 residues. Germline V lookup: CDR1 SGHNT, CDR2 YYREEE (reference sequence). Unmatched junction bases numbered 6, after V lost 3 bases and J lost 4 bases. The CDR3 nucleotides read TGTGCCAGCAGCTCGCGGGAGGGCCATGCAGATACGCAGTATTTT. Translated: CASSSREGHADTQYF.

The chain's CDR3 is CASSQQGNEQFF. Written as DNA, the CDR3 is TGTGCCAGCAGTCAACAGGGGAATGAGCAGTTCTTC. The chain carries TRBV6-5 and TRBJ2-1, with TRBD1 matching over 7 bases. This CDR3 has 12 residues. Per germline, CDR1 MNHEY and CDR2 SVGAGI. The J segment lost 7 bases and the V segment lost 5 bases, leaving 2 bases of the junction unmatched.

This chain links TRBV19 with TRBJ2-5, with D maybe TRBD1 (6 bases). The V gene's germline CDR1 is LNHDA and CDR2 SQIVND (reference sequence). The CDR3 totals 14 residues. V was trimmed by 6 bases and J by 5 bases, leaving 16 bases between them. CDR3 loop: CASRTGPTGETQYF. CDR3 in DNA: TGTGCCAGTAGAACAGGGCCGACCGGGGAGACCCAGTACTTC.

The V gene is TRBV28, the J gene TRBJ1-2; 7 bases align to TRBD1. Germline V CDR1 and CDR2: MDHEN, SYDVKM. The CDR3 totals 15 residues. Losses at the gene ends were 2 bases for V and 7 bases for J; bases not matched to a gene: 10. The CDR3 protein is CASSLHIEGAGGYTF. CDR3 sequence (DNA): TGTGCCAGCAGTTTACACATCGAGGGGGCGGGTGGCTACACCTTC.

The chain employs TRBV3-1 (or the pseudogene TRBV3-2) and TRBJ2-7; 9 bases line up with TRBD2. The CDR3 covers 16 residues. Germline CDR1 LGHDT, CDR2 YNNKEL (reference sequence). V lost 1 base to trimming and J lost 1 base; unmatched junction nucleotides: 5. The CDR3 region is CASSQGTSDISYEQYF. For the CDR3, the DNA is TGTGCCAGCAGCCAAGGGACTAGCGATATATCCTACGAGCAGTACTTC.

V is TRBV19 and J is TRBJ1-2, with D tentatively TRBD1 (5 bases). Trimming cost V 3 bases and J 5 bases, with 13 bases left between them. This CDR3 has 14 residues. Germline values: CDR1 LNHDA, CDR2 SQIVND (reference sequence). The CDR3 here is CASSIGIAGYGYTF. The DNA of the CDR3 is TGTGCCAGTAGTATCGGAATTGCAGGGTATGGCTACACCTTC. Looking up the rest from reference TRBV19 and TRBJ1-2 gives the full variable domain: DGGITQSPKYLFRKEGQNVTLSCEQNLNHDAMYWYRQDPGQGLRLIYYSQIVNDFQKGDIAEGYSVSREKKESFPLTVTSAQKNPTAFYLCASSIGIAGYGYTFGSGTRLTVV.

V usage is TRBV5-5 and J usage is TRBJ1-2; 9 bases align to TRBD1. This CDR3 is built from 16 residues. The V gene end was trimmed by 2 bases and the J gene end by 5 bases; junction bases not matched to a gene: 10. Germline CDR1 reads SGHKS; CDR2 reads YYEKEE (reference sequence). CDR3 sequence (DNA): TGTGCCAGCAGCTTATATGGACAGGGGTCGGGTTATGGCTACACCTTC. Protein: CASSLYGQGSGYGYTF.